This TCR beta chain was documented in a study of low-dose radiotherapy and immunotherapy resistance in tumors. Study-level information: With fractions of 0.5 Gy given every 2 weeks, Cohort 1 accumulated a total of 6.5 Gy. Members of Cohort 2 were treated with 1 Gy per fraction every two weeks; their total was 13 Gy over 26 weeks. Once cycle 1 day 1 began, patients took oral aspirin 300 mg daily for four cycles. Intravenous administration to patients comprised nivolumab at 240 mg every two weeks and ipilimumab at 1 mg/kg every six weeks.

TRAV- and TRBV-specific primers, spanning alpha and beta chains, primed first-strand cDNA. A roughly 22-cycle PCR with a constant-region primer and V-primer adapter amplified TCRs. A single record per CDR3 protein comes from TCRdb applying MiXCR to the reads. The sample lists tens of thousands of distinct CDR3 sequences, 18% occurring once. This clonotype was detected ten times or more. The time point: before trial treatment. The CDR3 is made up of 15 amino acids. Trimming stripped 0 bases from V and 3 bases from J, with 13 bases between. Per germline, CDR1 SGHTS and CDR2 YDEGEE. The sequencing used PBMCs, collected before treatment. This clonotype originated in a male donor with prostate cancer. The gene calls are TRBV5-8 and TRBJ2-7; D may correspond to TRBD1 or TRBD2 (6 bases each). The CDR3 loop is CASSLGGAGVYEQYF. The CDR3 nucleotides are TGTGCCAGCAGCTTGGGGGGGGCGGGCGTCTACGAGCAGTACTTC.